This paragraph reports one TCR beta chain. The specificity of this receptor is unknown. Base qualities are not provided; no much larger clone lies one nucleotide away. Libraries were made using the immunoSEQ multiplex PCR assay. The multiplex PCR relied on a mix of 60 forward primers for TCR Vbeta segments and 13 reverse primers for TCR Jbeta segments. Amplification of the CDR3 region of rearranged TCR beta genes was performed with a multiplex PCR assay on genomic DNA. Amplified TCR beta libraries were sequenced as 87-base-pair reads on the Illumina HiSeq System. As for how the authors treated the data: A later analysis tallied roughly 80 million unique TCR beta chains across the 640 or so repertoires, and around 12 million of those chains were shared by two or more donors. A nearest-neighbor algorithm error-corrected the raw reads and collapsed the reads into unique sequences, merging closely related sequences to remove PCR and sequencing errors. V, D and J gene segments were assigned by aligning CDR3 sequences to IMGT reference sequences. For a sequence to be retained, a match of at least six nucleotides to both a V gene segment and a J gene segment was required. A rearrangement was called productive if the CDR3 had no stop codons and remained in frame with V and J, and every other rearrangement was called non-productive. Following IMGT convention, CDR3 was defined as the stretch from the second conserved V-encoded cysteine to the conserved J-encoded phenylalanine. Sequences without an unambiguous match to a single V gene segment were excluded from the earlier analysis of about 600 of the donors. In an earlier analysis of 587 of the donors, a V segment was called functional when productive rearrangements were above 56.7%, and segregating when the standard deviation between donors exceeded 5%. A statistical classification framework was built for diagnosing cytomegalovirus status from the catalog of TCR beta chain sequences. In a later analysis, TCR nucleotide sequences were compared against IMGT/GENE-DB human TR gene sequences so that V and J genes could be assigned. The TCRdist pipeline was used in a later analysis to assign CDR3 sequences and most-parsimonious VDJ recombination scenarios. In a later analysis, every TCR beta chain was defined by the combination of its CDR3 amino acid sequence and its V-gene family, and reads without a unique V-gene family were dropped. A later analysis removed several hundred highly shared, low-generation-probability nucleotide sequences to deal with suspected cross-contamination and a sequencing artifact. In a later analysis, a clonal expansion index for each public chain was calculated from normalized within-repertoire ranks of inferred template counts. A later analysis computed generation probabilities with a VDJ recombination model fitted to out-of-frame rearrangements, and checked the results against IGoR. In a later analysis, hypergeometric tests were used to score TCR-TCR, TCR-HLA and TCR-CMV co-occurrence, with a repertoire-size bias correction applied to TCR pairs. In a later analysis, false discovery rates were estimated by permuting HLA or CMV assignments 20 times. In a later analysis, co-occurring TCRs were grouped with DBSCAN, and TCRdist sequence similarity was added when clustering was performed within HLA-allele-positive subsets. Co-occurrence clustering excluded repertoires with fewer than 30,000 or more than 120,000 public chains, plus five with anomalous nucleotide sharing. In TCRdb, the immuneACCESS table is reduced to in-frame sequences with V and J assigned. These tables do not hold every clone; where another copy was compared, an unresolved V gene accounts for under half, and the others remain unexplained. The V and J calls and clone size were taken over from that table, and D and trimming were inferred from the DNA. For this sample the table gives around 140,000 clones, of which approximately 80% were detected only once. The ten largest clones add up to approximately 5.6% of the sample.

The germline V gene specifies MNHEY as CDR1 and SVGAGI as CDR2. Measured from the cysteine to the phenylalanine, the CDR3 is 12 residues long. The kept DNA is CDR3 alone, 36 bases in frame from the first base. V and J are trimmed by 2 bases and 11 bases, and the gene matches miss 4 bases of the junction. The record originates from a study of cytomegalovirus exposure and HLA in healthy donors (dated by TCRdb to about 2017). Describing the broader study: In an earlier analysis of 550 to 750 of the donors, around 300 Gb of sequence data and 100 million or so unique TCR beta sequences from about 190 million T cells were reported. About 300 gigabases of sequencing data and around 85 million unique TCR sequences made up an early release that covered several hundred HLA-typed donors. Both class I and class II loci were covered by HLA typing, at four-digit resolution. High-throughput TCR immunosequencing, statistical association of individual TCRs with disease status, and machine learning were combined to predict cytomegalovirus infection status. A later analysis re-examined previously published TCR beta repertoires from around 670 donors and added high-resolution HLA genotyping to investigate patterns of TCR occurrence. The study aimed to test whether signatures of past pathogen exposure could be identified by cataloging public T cell receptors. To decide whether each TCR beta V gene segment behaved as functional or pseudogenic, an earlier analysis of 587 of the donors relied on high-throughput TCR beta sequencing. All discovery cohort repertoires had been generated using a single sequencing platform. Among 398 genotyped donors of the cohort, an average of approximately 250,000 unique TCR beta nucleotide sequences were sequenced per donor, roughly 20% of them non-productive. The number of typed donors differed by locus: roughly 629-630 for A, B, C, DRB1 and DQB1; 522 for DQA1; 606 for DPA1; and 400 to 480 for DPB1. Of the roughly 400 genotyped donors, less than 85% were placed in the genetic ancestry cluster associated with self-reported Caucasian donors. A separate validation cohort of 100 to 150 different subjects was used in addition to the approximately 670-subject first cohort. Alongside the repertoire data, information on donor age, sex, ethnicity and CMV serostatus was compiled. Using immunosequencing, the study profiled T cell repertoires from some 670 subjects and related those repertoires to cytomegalovirus serostatus. Because of strong linkage in the cohort, a handful of DR-DQ haplotypes were treated as single units for association and clustering. The later analysis used no new phenotypic data to find candidate immune exposures, relying instead on TCR beta sequences and their occurrence across donors. In a later genetic analysis, genome-wide SNP genotypes for about three fifths of the roughly 670 donors were used, and that subset was treated as a discovery cohort. Beyond this particular receptor, the publication reports: In a later genetic analysis, a missense DCLRE1C variant was associated with V-gene and J-gene trimming of TCR beta chains, and the association was replicated in an independent cohort. In vitro tests confirmed that a few of the cytomegalovirus-associated TCR beta chains recognize cytomegalovirus antigens. The authors suggested that the approach could potentially be extended to other disease states and immunological phenotypes. Because the 87-base-pair reads could not distinguish some IMGT-functional V segments, including TRBV6-2 and TRBV6-3, those segments were excluded. The sequencing pipeline was judged likely to have produced a cluster of highly shared sequence variants as a technical artifact. Presence/absence analyses assumed roughly uniform sequencing depth across donors, an assumption that may not hold. In a later genetic analysis, fewer N-insertions in productive TCRs were reported among donors in an Asian-associated ancestry cluster than the roughly 700-donor mean. At a false discovery rate of 0.05, a later analysis linked some 17,000 TCR beta sequences to specific HLA alleles. Linkage disequilibrium might explain the correlated functional status among segregating V segments, but an unknown experimental factor could not be ruled out. When HLA alleles, especially DR and DQ, strongly co-occurred, TCR associations were difficult to assign to individual alleles. Most TCR sequences were seen in very few donors, while some public TCRs were found in many individuals. According to a later analysis, TCR association rates differed among HLA loci, with DRB1 alleles showing the most associated TCRs and HLA-C alleles showing the fewest. Because HLA typing was unavailable for some donors at each locus, only the typed subset was used in association tests. Because counts were too low, more than 15 rarely observed V segments, including chromosome 9 orphons, were excluded from the earlier analysis of roughly 580 of the donors. Several of the top co-occurrence clusters appeared to be linked to parvovirus B19, influenza, CMV and Epstein-Barr virus, according to a later analysis. For the cohort, immune exposure information was limited to CMV serostatus. The cohort was sequenced for TCR beta chains only, and without alpha or paired-chain data the features that could be detected were limited. Cytomegalovirus status was reported to be diagnosed by the classifier with high specificity and sensitivity in both the original and validation cohorts. In a later analysis, HLA-associated TCR beta chains showed more clonal expansion and lower generation probabilities than non-associated chains that were equally common. A further reported finding was that TCR beta sequences accurately predicted the HLA-A and HLA-B alleles for most subjects in the first cohort. In a later analysis, most CMV-associated TCR beta chains were found to appear HLA-restricted, with HLA associations seemingly driven largely by CMV exposure. In an earlier analysis of 587 of the donors, most TCR beta V segments were observed in productive rearrangements about 87% or about 30% of the time, broadly matching IMGT annotations. In the study, 164 TCR beta chains were listed as associated with cytomegalovirus.

The cohort consisted of 666 healthy bone marrow donors. Cohort members were all nominally healthy when sampled, although unrecorded immune exposures were likely present. The donor was CMV seropositive and belonged to the group of 250 to 350 seropositive cohort members. A peripheral blood sample was provided by each donor, and peripheral blood mononuclear cells were used for TCR beta sequencing. Genomic DNA was extracted from the blood cell samples with the Qiagen DNeasy Blood Extraction Kit. The sample was PBMCs. This TCR was recovered from a woman aged 40-49 years in good health and CMV-seropositive. The rearranged segments are TRBV6-5 and TRBJ1-2, and 8 junctional nucleotides match TRBD1. The CDR3 reads as follows: CASSYDRDRYTF. In nucleotides, the sequence is TGTGCCAGCAGTTACGATAGGGACAGGTACACCTTC.